This entry lists 10 T cell receptor beta chains sequenced from one sample in a study of CD8+CD57+ T cells in acquired aplastic anemia. CDR3 and TCR beta VDJ profiling relied on a genomic DNA template. TCRdb reprocessed the reads via MiXCR and lists one record per CDR3 protein. This sample yields 350,000 to 450,000 distinct CDR3 sequences, of which around 72% are seen a single time; 3% to 5% belongs to the top ten. The sample comprised sorted CD4+, CD8+, or CD8+CD57+ T cells (not recorded which) from PBMCs. Receptors originate from a human donor in good health, serving as a control.

The chain employs TRBV10-1 and TRBJ1-2, with D maybe TRBD1 (5 bases). This CDR3 region has 14 residues. Germline loops: CDR1 WNHNN, CDR2 SYGVQD (reference sequence). Trimming left V 0 bases short and J 5 bases short, with 10 bases between. Here the CDR3 DNA reads TGCGCCAGCAGTGAGTCCGGGGAGGGGTATGGCTACACCTTC. This codes for CASSESGEGYGYTF.

Turning to this clonotype: The CDR3 does not end in the conserved phenylalanine or tryptophan, so this is likely a read error. The limits of the CDR3 on the DNA are not certain, so only TCRdb's listed CDR3 is given. This sequence joins TRBV7-2 and TRBJ2-5; no check of the table's D call, TRBD1, against the DNA was made. Germline CDR1 SGHTA, CDR2 FQGNSA. The CDR3 extends over 13 residues, inclusive of both ends. The CDR3 is CASSSGTGERENY.

With regard to this clonotype: The conserved final phenylalanine or tryptophan is absent from the CDR3, which likely points to a read error. The V call is TRBV6-9, the J call TRBJ2-1; 11 bases match TRBD1. CDR3 length: 15 residues. Looked up from germline, CDR1 is MNHGY and CDR2 is SVAAGI. Losses at the gene ends were 6 bases for V and 9 bases for J; bases not matched to a gene: 10. The CDR3 loop reads CASSPPGQGAGEQFL. CDR3 nucleotide sequence: TGTGCCAGCAGCCCCCCCGGACAGGGGGCCGGTGAGCAGTTCCTC.

The V call is TRBV15, the J call TRBJ2-1, with D perhaps being TRBD1 or TRBD2 (5 bases each). V was shortened by 10 bases and J by 0 bases, with 19 bases between the two germline ends. The CDR3 sequence is 16 residues long. Looked up from germline, CDR1 is LNHNV and CDR2 is YYDKDF (reference sequence). CDR3 DNA sequence: TGTGCCAGTAGTAGCGACAGTGGGAGCTCCTACAATGAGCAGTTCTTC. Translated: CASSSDSGSSYNEQFF. The whole variable domain, remainder taken from reference TRBV15 and TRBJ2-1, is DAMVIQNPRYQVTQFGKPVTLSCSQTLNHNVMYWYQQKSSQAPKLLFHYYDKDFNNEADTPDNFQSRRPNTSFCFLDIRSPGLGDTAMYLCASSSDSGSSYNEQFFGPGTRLTVL.

The V gene is TRBV10-3, the J gene TRBJ1-2, with a possible D match to TRBD1 (6 bases). Trimming cost V 6 bases and J 5 bases, with 13 bases left between them. The CDR3 totals 13 residues. Per the germline V gene, CDR1 is ENHRY and CDR2 is SYGVKD. This CDR3 reads CAISPRGGYGYTF. DNA for the CDR3: TGTGCCATCAGCCCCAGGGGAGGATATGGCTACACCTTC.

This clonotype has only one observation. J is TRBJ2-1 and V is TRBV20-1; D uncertain. Germline V lookup: CDR1 DFQATT, CDR2 SNEGSKA (reference sequence). The V gene lost 1 base and the J gene lost 8 bases, with 21 bases spanning the gap. The CDR3 consists of 16 residues. This CDR3 is CSARVSTETRFDEQFF. CDR3 bases: TGCAGTGCTAGAGTAAGCACGGAGACCCGTTTCGATGAGCAGTTCTTC.

This chain connects TRBV15 to TRBJ1-6; D gene uncertain. The CDR3 extends over 15 amino acids. Germline CDR1 LNHNV, CDR2 YYDKDF (reference sequence). V lost 1 base to trimming and J lost 7 bases, with 11 bases between them. The chain's CDR3 is CATSRGRHSNSPLHF. Written as DNA, the CDR3 is TGTGCCACCAGCAGAGGGAGACACTCGAATTCACCCCTCCACTTT.

J is TRBJ1-6 and V is TRBV10-2; D perhaps matches TRBD1 (5 bases). CDR1 and CDR2 from the germline V gene are WSHSY and SAAADI. The CDR3 is 15 residues long. V was shortened by 7 bases and J by 5 bases, with 15 bases between the two germline ends. CDR3 in amino acids: CASTRAGENNSPLHF. The DNA for the CDR3 is TGCGCCAGCACCAGGGCAGGAGAAAATAATTCACCCCTCCACTTT.

This sequence joins TRBV19 and TRBJ2-7; unclear D gene. Germline CDR1 is LNHDA and CDR2 is SQIVND (reference sequence). CDR3 length: 14 amino acids. Deletions cut 2 bases from V and 10 bases from J, with 18 bases between. The CDR3 DNA reads as TGTGCCAGTAGTATACCGTCCAAGACACACTACCAGTACTTC. Translation: CASSIPSKTHYQYF.

V usage is TRBV9 and J usage is TRBJ1-2; D is possibly TRBD1 (6 bases). The CDR3 sequence is 15 residues long. The germline V and J ends were trimmed by 4 bases and 5 bases, with 18 bases remaining between them. Germline V gene sequence: CDR1 SGDLS, CDR2 YYNGEE. The chain's CDR3 is CASSPGTFIGYGYTF. CDR3 DNA sequence: TGTGCCAGCAGCCCCGGGACATTTATCGGGTATGGCTACACCTTC.